A selection of T cell receptor beta chains follows, all from one sample in a study of post-analysis software for immune sequencing data. MiXCR was run by TCRdb on the PCR reads, yielding one entry per CDR3 protein. The data contain around 700,000 distinct CDR3 sequences, 59% of them singletons. The sequenced sample was blood. Receptors originate from a girl aged 2 to 10 with multiple sclerosis. Each CDR3 is given with its conserved first and last residue. A D gene is named only where the DNA matches it firmly. Size is omitted from some rows. Given values are once, few, many or a class for expanded clones.

d_call: NA
clone_size: NA
v_call: TRBV12-3/TRBV12-4
j_call: TRBJ1-1
cdr3_aa: CASTVTVNTEAFF
cdr3_nt: TGTGCCAGCACTGTAACAGTGAACACTGAAGCTTTCTTT

d_call: TRBD1
clone_size: few
v_call: TRBV20-1
j_call: TRBJ2-7
cdr3_aa: CSANKGQGNYEQYF
cdr3_nt: TGCAGTGCCAACAAGGGACAGGGGAACTACGAGCAGTACTTC

d_call: NA
clone_size: NA
v_call: TRBV7-9
j_call: TRBJ2-3
cdr3_aa: CASSSTAAGADTQYF
cdr3_nt: TGTGCCAGCAGCTCCACGGCAGCAGGAGCAGATACGCAGTATTTT

d_call: TRBD2
clone_size: NA
v_call: TRBV14
j_call: TRBJ2-1
cdr3_aa: CASSQDSVLAGSNNEQFF
cdr3_nt: TGTGCCAGCAGCCAAGATTCCGTACTAGCGGGATCGAACAATGAGCAGTTCTTC

d_call: TRBD2
clone_size: NA
v_call: TRBV7-6
j_call: TRBJ2-1
cdr3_aa: CASSRTGLAGRNEQFF
cdr3_nt: TGTGCCAGCAGCCGGACGGGACTAGCGGGAAGGAATGAGCAGTTCTTC

d_call: TRBD2
clone_size: once
v_call: TRBV12-3/TRBV12-4
j_call: TRBJ2-7
cdr3_aa: CASSFSPSGSPSDEQYF
cdr3_nt: TGTGCCAGCAGTTTTTCCCCTAGCGGGAGTCCTTCCGACGAGCAGTACTTC

d_call: TRBD2
clone_size: few
v_call: TRBV18
j_call: TRBJ2-1
cdr3_aa: CASSRTSGRAHEQFF
cdr3_nt: TGTGCCAGCTCACGGACTAGCGGGAGGGCCCATGAGCAGTTCTTC

d_call: NA
clone_size: NA
v_call: TRBV5-5
j_call: TRBJ2-1
cdr3_aa: CASSRPLDGRRTNEQFF
cdr3_nt: TGTGCCAGCAGCCGCCCACTGGACGGTAGACGAACCAATGAGCAGTTCTTC

d_call: NA
clone_size: NA
v_call: TRBV5-1
j_call: TRBJ2-1
cdr3_aa: CASSLAGPTDSNEQFF
cdr3_nt: TGCGCCAGCAGCTTGGCCGGGCCAACCGACTCCAATGAGCAGTTCTTC

d_call: TRBD2
clone_size: NA
v_call: TRBV9
j_call: TRBJ2-1
cdr3_aa: CACSDALAGGPYNGQFF
cdr3_nt: TGTGCCTGCAGCGACGCCTTAGCGGGAGGGCCCTACAATGGGCAGTTCTTC

d_call: TRBD2
clone_size: NA
v_call: TRBV6-5
j_call: TRBJ2-3
cdr3_aa: CASSPRTSGRTDTQYF
cdr3_nt: TGTGCCAGCAGTCCGAGGACTAGCGGCCGCACAGATACGCAGTATTTT

d_call: NA
clone_size: NA
v_call: TRBV12-3/TRBV12-4
j_call: TRBJ2-5
cdr3_aa: CASSSASQETQYF
cdr3_nt: TGTGCCAGCAGCTCGGCGTCCCAAGAGACCCAGTACTTC

d_call: NA
clone_size: NA
v_call: TRBV20-1
j_call: TRBJ1-1
cdr3_aa: CSARDPPGLGAFF
cdr3_nt: TGCAGTGCTAGAGATCCCCCGGGACTAGGAGCTTTCTTT

d_call: NA
clone_size: few
v_call: TRBV12-5
j_call: TRBJ2-3
cdr3_aa: CAGGLEIVTDTQYF
cdr3_nt: TGTGCTGGTGGTTTGGAGATTGTCACAGATACGCAGTATTTT

d_call: NA
clone_size: NA
v_call: TRBV29-1
j_call: TRBJ2-1
cdr3_aa: CSVHLETQFF
cdr3_nt: TGCAGCGTGCATCTGGAGACCCAGTTCTTC

d_call: NA
clone_size: NA
v_call: TRBV20-1
j_call: TRBJ2-7
cdr3_aa: CSARDARVSPYEQYF
cdr3_nt: TGCAGTGCTAGAGATGCCAGAGTGTCTCCCTACGAGCAGTACTTC

d_call: NA
clone_size: few
v_call: TRBV7-9
j_call: TRBJ1-2
cdr3_aa: CASSPRQASGYTF
cdr3_nt: TGTGCCAGCAGCCCCCGACAGGCATCGGGCTACACCTTC

d_call: NA
clone_size: NA
v_call: TRBV20-1
j_call: TRBJ1-6
cdr3_aa: CSATSHRNNSPLHF
cdr3_nt: TGCAGTGCTACGTCGCACAGGAATAATTCACCCCTCCACTTT

d_call: NA
clone_size: NA
v_call: TRBV20-1
j_call: TRBJ2-4
cdr3_aa: CSAARAAWGEQYF
cdr3_nt: TGCAGTGCTGCAAGGGCGGCCTGGGGTGAGCAGTACTTC

d_call: TRBD1
clone_size: NA
v_call: TRBV29-1
j_call: TRBJ2-3
cdr3_aa: CSVERGSGQATDTQYF
cdr3_nt: TGCAGCGTTGAAAGGGGATCCGGACAGGCGACAGATACGCAGTATTTT

d_call: NA
clone_size: NA
v_call: TRBV4-3
j_call: TRBJ1-4
cdr3_aa: CASSQDGEKLFF
cdr3_nt: TGCGCCAGCAGCCAAGACGGGGAAAAACTGTTTTTT

d_call: TRBD2
clone_size: NA
v_call: TRBV10-3
j_call: TRBJ2-1
cdr3_aa: CAIRLAEYNEQFF
cdr3_nt: TGTGCCATCAGACTAGCGGAGTACAATGAGCAGTTCTTC

d_call: TRBD2
clone_size: NA
v_call: TRBV6-1
j_call: TRBJ2-3
cdr3_aa: CASGGLAGGGTTDTQYF
cdr3_nt: TGTGCCAGCGGGGGACTAGCGGGAGGTGGGACCACAGATACGCAGTATTTT

d_call: TRBD2
clone_size: NA
v_call: TRBV5-1
j_call: TRBJ2-1
cdr3_aa: CASSWSAGEGNEQFF
cdr3_nt: TGCGCCAGCAGCTGGTCGGCGGGAGAGGGCAATGAGCAGTTCTTC

d_call: NA
clone_size: NA
v_call: TRBV6-5
j_call: TRBJ2-2
cdr3_aa: CASAVWEGDTGELFF
cdr3_nt: TGTGCCAGCGCCGTTTGGGAAGGGGACACCGGGGAGCTGTTTTTT

d_call: NA
clone_size: NA
v_call: TRBV12-3/TRBV12-4
j_call: TRBJ1-4
cdr3_aa: CASSPGWGTGEKLFF
cdr3_nt: TGTGCCAGCAGCCCCGGGTGGGGAACGGGTGAAAAACTGTTTTTT

d_call: NA
clone_size: NA
v_call: TRBV7-9
j_call: TRBJ2-1
cdr3_aa: CASTFGIFTEQFF
cdr3_nt: TGTGCCAGCACCTTCGGGATTTTCACTGAGCAGTTCTTC